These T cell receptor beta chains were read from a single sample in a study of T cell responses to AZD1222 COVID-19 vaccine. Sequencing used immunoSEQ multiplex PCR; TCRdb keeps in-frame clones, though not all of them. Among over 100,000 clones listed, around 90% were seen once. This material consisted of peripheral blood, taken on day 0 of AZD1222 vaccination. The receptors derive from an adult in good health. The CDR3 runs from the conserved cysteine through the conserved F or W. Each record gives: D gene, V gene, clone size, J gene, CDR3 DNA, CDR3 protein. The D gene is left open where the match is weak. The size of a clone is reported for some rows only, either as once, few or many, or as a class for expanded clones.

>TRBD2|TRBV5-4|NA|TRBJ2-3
TGTGCCAGCAGCTTAGGCGCGGGGGGGAGCACAGATACGCAGTATTTT
CASSLGAGGSTDTQYF
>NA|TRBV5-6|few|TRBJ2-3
TGTGCCAGCAGCTTGGACACTACAGATACGCAGTATTTT
CASSLDTTDTQYF
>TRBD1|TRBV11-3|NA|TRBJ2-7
TGTGCCAGCAGCCCGTGGGACAGACCCTACGAGCAGTACTTC
CASSPWDRPYEQYF
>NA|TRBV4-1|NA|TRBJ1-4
TGCGCCAGCAGCCAAGATAGGGGGACTAATGAAAAACTGTTTTTT
CASSQDRGTNEKLFF
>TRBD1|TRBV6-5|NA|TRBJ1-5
TGTGCCAGCAGCCCGGGACAGGGAAGTCAGCCCCAGCATTTT
CASSPGQGSQPQHF
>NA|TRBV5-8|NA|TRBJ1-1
TGTGCCAGCAGCGTCCGAGTGAGGATGAACACTGAAGCTTTCTTT
CASSVRVRMNTEAFF
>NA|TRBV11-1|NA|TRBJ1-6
TGTGCCAGCAGGCCACGGGGAACATCACCCCTCCACTTT
CASRPRGTSPLHF
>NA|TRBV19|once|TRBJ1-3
TGTGCCAGTAGTATCCGGACAGAGTCTTCTTCTGGAAACACCATATATTTT
CASSIRTESSSGNTIYF
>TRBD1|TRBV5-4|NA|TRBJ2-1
TGTGCCAGCAGTCATGGACAGGGGAGGTACAATGAGCAGTTCTTC
CASSHGQGRYNEQFF
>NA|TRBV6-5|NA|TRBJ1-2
TGTGCCAGCGACAGTAGAGTAGGTAACTATGGCTACACCTTC
CASDSRVGNYGYTF
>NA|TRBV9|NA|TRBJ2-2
TGTGCCAGCAGCGTTTCGTTTGCCGGGGAGCTGTTTTTT
CASSVSFAGELFF
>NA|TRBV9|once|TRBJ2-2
TGTGCCAGCAGCCCTCGAATGAACACCGGGGAGCTGTTTTTT
CASSPRMNTGELFF
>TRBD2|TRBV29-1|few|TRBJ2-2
TGCAGCGCGACTAGCGGGCTCTCCGGGGAGCTGTTTTTT
CSATSGLSGELFF
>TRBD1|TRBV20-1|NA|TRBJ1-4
TGCAGTGCCAGGGGGGTTTCCCAGCTGTTTTTT
CSARGVSQLFF
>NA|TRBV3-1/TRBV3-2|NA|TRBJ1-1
TGTGCCAGCAGCCAAAGAGCCGGATTCATGAACACTGAAGCTTTCTTT
CASSQRAGFMNTEAFF
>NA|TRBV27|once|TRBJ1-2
TGTGCCAGCAGTTTATTCTCGTGGGGTTATGGCTACACCTTC
CASSLFSWGYGYTF
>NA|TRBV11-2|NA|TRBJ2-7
TGTGCCAGCAGCTTAGCTGGCTCCCTGCAGTACTTC
CASSLAGSLQYF
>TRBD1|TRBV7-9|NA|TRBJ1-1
TGTGCCAGCAGCCCGACGGGACAGGGGACCATGAACACTGAAGCTTTCTTT
CASSPTGQGTMNTEAFF
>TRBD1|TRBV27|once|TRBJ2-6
TGTGCCAGCAGTTTAAAAGGGCAGGGGGCTCTTTCTGGGGCCAACGTCCTGACTTTC
CASSLKGQGALSGANVLTF
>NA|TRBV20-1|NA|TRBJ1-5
TGCAGTGCTAGTGACAGGTCAAGGGGCGATCAGCCCCAGCATTTT
CSASDRSRGDQPQHF
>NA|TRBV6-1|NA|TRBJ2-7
TGTGCCAGCAGTGAAGGTCCACAGGGCTACGAGCAGTACTTC
CASSEGPQGYEQYF
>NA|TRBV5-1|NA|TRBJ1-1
TGCGCCAGCAGCCGACTAACAGGGATCACTGAAGCTTTCTTT
CASSRLTGITEAFF
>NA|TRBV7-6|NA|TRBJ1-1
TGTGCCAGCAGCTCGGACACCCTCGAAGCTTTCTTT
CASSSDTLEAFF
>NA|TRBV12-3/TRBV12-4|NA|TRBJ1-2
TGTGCCAGCAGTTTCGGTAAAACAGGGGGCTACACCTTC
CASSFGKTGGYTF
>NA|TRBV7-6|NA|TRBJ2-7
TGTGCCAGCAGCTTTAGTAGGGGCCACGAGCAGTACTTC
CASSFSRGHEQYF
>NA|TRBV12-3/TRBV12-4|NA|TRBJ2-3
TGTGCCAGCAGATTAGCAGACACAGATACGCAGTATTTT
CASRLADTDTQYF
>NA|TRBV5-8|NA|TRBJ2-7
TGTGCCAGCAGCTTAGGTGGGGCCACCTACGAGCAGTACTTC
CASSLGGATYEQYF
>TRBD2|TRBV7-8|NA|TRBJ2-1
TGTGCCAGCAGCTTAGACAGGAGTAGCGGGGGAAACAATGAGCAGTTCTTC
CASSLDRSSGGNNEQFF
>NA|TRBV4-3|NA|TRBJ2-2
TGCGCCAGCAGCCCAGGGGAATCCGGGGAGCTGTTTTTT
CASSPGESGELFF